These 25 T cell receptor beta chains were all obtained from the same sample, sequenced in a study of read filtering for tumor transcriptome and immune sequencing. This library used approximately 370 ng RNA and molecular barcoded adaptors spanning alpha/delta and beta/gamma chains. TCRdb reprocessed the reads with MiXCR, giving one entry per CDR3 protein. The table has fewer than 75,000 distinct CDR3 sequences, approximately 22% seen once. The sequenced sample was a population of CD138-negative cells sorted from bone marrow. The receptors shown here come from a donor over 35 with multiple myeloma.

The sample holds many counts of this clonotype. The rearrangement links TRBV29-1 to TRBJ2-7, with D possibly TRBD2 on 6 matching bases. The V gene lost 6 bases and the J gene lost 4 bases, with 16 bases spanning the gap. The CDR3 runs to 13 residues. Germline V lookup: CDR1 SQVTM, CDR2 ANQGSEA. In nucleotides, the CDR3 is TGCAGCGTGAGACCTGGGGCGGGATACGAGCAGTACTTC. This translates into CSVRPGAGYEQYF.

This clonotype was seen at least ten times. The CDR3 loop reads CASSFPGLADTHTDTQYF. DNA for the CDR3: TGTGCCAGCAGCTTTCCGGGACTAGCGGATACACACACAGATACGCAGTATTTT. The rearrangement uses TRBV7-2 and TRBJ2-3, with 11 positions matching TRBD2. The ends lost 3 bases at V and 2 bases at J; junction bases unmatched: 10. The CDR3 has 18 amino acids. The germline V gene has CDR1 SGHTA and CDR2 FQGNSA.

There are a few counts of this clonotype. The chain couples TRBV12-3 or TRBV12-4 to TRBJ2-3; either TRBD1 or TRBD2 may fit D (7 bases each). CDR3 length equals 15 residues. The V end lost 4 bases, the J end lost 3 bases, and 14 bases lay between the germline ends. The CDR3 nucleotides are TGTGCCAGCAGTTCCGTTCAGGGGGGGACAGATACGCAGTATTTT. Translation gives CASSSVQGGTDTQYF.

There are many counts of this clonotype. The genes are TRBV6-5 and TRBJ1-4; 8 bases are shared with TRBD1. Per germline, CDR1 MNHEY and CDR2 SVGAGI. Unmatched junction bases numbered 8, after V lost 6 bases and J lost 8 bases. CDR3 length: 14 residues. CDR3 loop: CASSSGQEKEKLFF. The CDR3 DNA follows: TGTGCCAGCAGCTCGGGACAGGAGAAGGAAAAACTGTTTTTT.

This clonotype has at least ten counts. This chain joins TRBV11-2 and TRBJ1-5, with TRBD1 as a possible D gene (5 bases). This CDR3 is 14 amino acids long. Trimming left V 5 bases short and J 6 bases short, with 14 bases between. Germline V gene lookup returns CDR1 SGHAT and CDR2 FQNNGV. The CDR3 loop reads CASSPRDPAQPQHF. CDR3 DNA sequence: TGTGCCAGCAGCCCCCGGGACCCCGCTCAGCCCCAGCATTTT.

About this clonotype itself: A much larger clone lies one base from this, so it may be a read error. This chain links TRBV7-9 with TRBJ2-5; D perhaps matches TRBD2 (5 bases). Germline CDR1 is SEHNR and CDR2 is FQNEAQ (reference sequence). The CDR3 sequence is 13 residues long. CDR3 nucleotides: TGTGCCAGCAGCTCGGCCGTGAGGGAGACCCGGTACTTC. Its protein product is CASSSAVRETRYF. The full variable domain, rest sourced from reference TRBV7-9 and TRBJ2-5, is DTGVSQNPRHKITKRGQNVTFRCDPISEHNRLYWYRQTLGQGPEFLTYFQNEAQLEKSRLLSDRFSAERPKGSFSTLEIQRTEQGDSAMYLCASSSAVRETRYFGPGTRLLVL.

This clonotype has a count of ten or more. This chain joins TRBV12-3 or TRBV12-4 and TRBJ1-1; 9 positions match TRBD1. V lost 7 bases and J lost 2; bases outside the gene matches: 5. The CDR3 sequence is 14 residues long. CDR3 region: CASTTGGVNTEAFF. In DNA, the CDR3 is TGTGCCAGCACCACAGGGGGCGTAAACACTGAAGCTTTCTTT.

At least ten counts were recorded for this clonotype. The chain is built from TRBV7-6 and TRBJ2-7; 7 positions match TRBD2. The CDR3 sequence is 14 residues long. J lost 2 bases, V lost 1 base, and 2 bases had no gene match. Germline V gives CDR1 SGHVS, CDR2 FNYEAQ. CDR3 nucleotide sequence: TGTGCCAGCAGCTTAGAGCGGGGCCCCTACGAGCAGTACTTC. Translated: CASSLERGPYEQYF. Full variable domain (remainder filled in from reference TRBV7-6 and TRBJ2-7): GAGVSQSPRYKVTKRGQDVALRCDPISGHVSLYWYRQALGQGPEFLTYFNYEAQQDKSGLPNDRFSAERPEGSISTLTIQRTEQRDSAMYRCASSLERGPYEQYFGPGTRLTVT.

This clonotype was detected ten times or more. V and J are TRBV12-3 or TRBV12-4 and TRBJ1-5, with D tentatively TRBD1 (6 bases). V was trimmed by 7 bases and J by 3 bases, leaving 13 bases between them. The CDR3 length is 14 residues. The CDR3 region has the DNA TGTGCCAGCACCCCCCCAGGGGACAATCAGCCCCAGCATTTT. The encoded protein is CASTPPGDNQPQHF.

The sample holds many counts of this clonotype. V gene TRBV20-1 combines with J gene TRBJ2-1; TRBD1 might be the D (5 bases). Trimming took off 0 bases at V and 4 bases at J, with 16 bases between the two ends. The germline V gene encodes CDR1 DFQATT and CDR2 SNEGSKA (reference sequence). The CDR3 is 16 amino acids. CDR3 loop: CSARDVNSDSYNEQFF. DNA for the CDR3: TGCAGTGCTAGAGATGTCAACTCCGACAGTTACAATGAGCAGTTCTTC.

This clonotype was detected many times. The rearrangement links TRBV12-3 or TRBV12-4 to TRBJ2-5; 12 positions match TRBD2. CDR3 size: 18 residues. The J segment lost 2 bases and the V segment lost 2 bases, leaving 9 bases of the junction unmatched. The CDR3 sequence: CASSLRSGLAGWQETQYF. DNA for the CDR3: TGTGCCAGCAGTTTAAGGAGTGGACTAGCGGGATGGCAAGAGACCCAGTACTTC.

As regards this clonotype: A much larger clonotype is one base distant, so this may be a read error. The chain employs TRBV27 and TRBJ2-4; D is undetermined. The V and J ends lost 2 bases and 6 bases respectively, with 8 bases between them. The germline V gene encodes CDR1 MNHEY and CDR2 SMNVEV (reference sequence). The CDR3 is made up of 13 amino acids. For the CDR3, the DNA is TGTGCCAGCAGTTTACCGATGGGAAACATTCAGTACTTC. This sequence encodes CASSLPMGNIQYF.

Details on this clonotype: The junction departs from the called germline gene at one end, perhaps through a read error. The gene calls are TRBV5-1 and TRBJ2-1; 13 bases align to TRBD2. CDR3 size: 18 residues. The germline V gene has CDR1 SGHRS and CDR2 YFSETQ. CDR3 in DNA: TGCGCCTGCAGCGATCCAGGACTAGCGGGAGTGGGTGGCGGTGAGCAGTTCTTC. Its translation: CACSDPGLAGVGGGEQFF.

This clonotype was counted only a few times. The chain joins TRBV12-3 or TRBV12-4 to TRBJ2-4; D possibly corresponds to TRBD1 (6 bases). Trimming stripped 5 bases from V and 1 base from J, with 12 bases between. This CDR3 has 15 amino acids. The CDR3 DNA sequence: TGTGCCAGCAGTCAGCAGGGGTCTGCCAAAAACATTCAGTACTTC. Protein product: CASSQQGSAKNIQYF.

The chain carries TRBV23-1 and TRBJ1-4, with D unclear. TRBV23-1 is an ORF, with its function uncertain. CDR3 length: 14 residues. The V end was cut by 3 bases, the J end by 8 bases, with 13 bases between. CDR3 sequence: CASSHRLLLEKLFF. For the CDR3, the DNA is TGCGCCAGCAGTCACCGGCTCCTGCTCGAAAAACTGTTTTTT.

At least ten counts were recorded for this clonotype. The chain couples TRBV29-1 to TRBJ2-1; tentative D call: TRBD2 (6 bases). This CDR3 has 13 residues. V lost 8 bases and J lost 7, with 18 bases in between. The germline V gene encodes CDR1 SQVTM and CDR2 ANQGSEA. The CDR3 loop reads CSLLAVQRNEQFF. The CDR3 DNA reads as TGCAGCCTATTAGCGGTTCAAAGGAATGAGCAGTTCTTC.

Note on this clonotype: A much larger clone lies one base from this, so it may be a read error. The DNA of the CDR3 is TGTGCCAGCAGTTACGCCCCCCTTGGACGGGGAAGCAATCAGCCCCAGCATTTT. Its protein is CASSYAPLGRGSNQPQHF. This sequence joins TRBV6-6 and TRBJ1-5; D is uncertain. Germline V gene sequence: CDR1 MNHNY, CDR2 SVGAGI (reference sequence). V shed 2 bases and J shed 1 base, with 18 bases lying between them. The CDR3 runs 18 residues.

This clonotype was observed many times. The chain links TRBV2 to TRBJ1-2; 10 bases agree with TRBD1. The V gene end was trimmed by 7 bases and the J gene end by 4 bases; junction bases not matched to a gene: 12. Germline lookup yields CDR1 SNHLY and CDR2 FYNNEI. There are 16 residues in the CDR3. The CDR3 loop reads CASTSRGGQGIYGYTF. The CDR3 DNA reads as TGTGCCAGCACCTCAAGGGGGGGACAGGGGATCTATGGCTACACCTTC.

V usage is TRBV20-1 and J usage is TRBJ2-7; D remains unclear. Germline CDR1 is DFQATT and CDR2 is SNEGSKA (reference sequence). The CDR3 has 15 residues. Trimming removed 4 bases at V and 0 bases at J, with 16 bases between. The CDR3 nucleotides are TGCAGTGCTAAGCCCGAGCGAGGAAGCTCCTACGAGCAGTACTTC. This encodes CSAKPERGSSYEQYF.

The rearrangement links TRBV5-5 to TRBJ1-1; no definite D call. V lost 3 bases, J lost 5 bases, and 17 bases lay in between. The CDR3 has 15 amino acids. Germline V gene data show CDR1 as SGHKS and CDR2 as YYEKEE (reference sequence). The CDR3 region has the DNA TGTGCCAGCAGCTCTAGCATCACTCGGGGTACTGAAGCTTTCTTT. Protein sequence: CASSSSITRGTEAFF.

This clonotype was seen repeatedly, ten times or more. This chain links TRBV2 with TRBJ2-3, with D uncertain. Per germline, CDR1 SNHLY and CDR2 FYNNEI. Trimming removed 0 bases from V and 7 bases from J, with 11 bases in between. The CDR3 covers 14 residues. The CDR3 DNA follows: TGTGCCAGCAGTGAAGCGTCGGGTGGAAATACGCAGTATTTT. Protein: CASSEASGGNTQYF.

This clonotype was observed many times. The rearrangement joins TRBV6-1 to TRBJ1-3; no clear D. Trimming cost V 3 bases and J 2 bases, with 14 bases left between them. Germline V gene data show CDR1 as MNHNS and CDR2 as SASEGT. The CDR3 has 16 residues. This CDR3 is CASSEGSAGPGNTIYF. CDR3 DNA: TGTGCCAGCAGTGAGGGCAGCGCTGGGCCTGGAAACACCATATATTTT.

This clonotype has ten or more counts. The chain has TRBV4-2 and TRBJ1-6; tentative D call: TRBD1 (5 bases). The V end was cut by 0 bases, the J end by 6 bases, with 15 bases between. The CDR3 has 17 amino acids. From germline, CDR1 is LGHNA and CDR2 YNFKEQ. The CDR3 DNA reads as TGTGCCAGCAGCCAAGATGGGGCGGGATTGGGTAATTCACCCCTCCACTTT. It is translated as CASSQDGAGLGNSPLHF.

This clonotype occurred many times. The chain combines TRBV6-1 with TRBJ2-3; tentatively, D is TRBD2 (7 bases). The ends were cut back, 4 bases at V and 6 bases at J, with 17 bases in the middle. CDR1 MNHNS and CDR2 SASEGT come from the germline V gene. This CDR3 is 15 amino acids long. In nucleotides, the CDR3 is TGTGCCAGCAGTGTCCGGGGGGCTGGCGGTGATACGCAGTATTTT. Translation: CASSVRGAGGDTQYF.

This clonotype has only one observation. This may arise from a read error, as a much more abundant clone is one base away. The rearrangement links TRBV28 to TRBJ2-6; D is unclear. The V and J ends lost 4 bases and 0 bases respectively, with 10 bases between them. This CDR3 has 16 residues. Per germline, CDR1 MDHEN and CDR2 SYDVKM. CDR3 DNA sequence: TGTGCCAGCAGTTCACGGAGTCGCTCTGGGGCCAACGTCCTGACTTTC. Its translation: CASSSRSRSGANVLTF.